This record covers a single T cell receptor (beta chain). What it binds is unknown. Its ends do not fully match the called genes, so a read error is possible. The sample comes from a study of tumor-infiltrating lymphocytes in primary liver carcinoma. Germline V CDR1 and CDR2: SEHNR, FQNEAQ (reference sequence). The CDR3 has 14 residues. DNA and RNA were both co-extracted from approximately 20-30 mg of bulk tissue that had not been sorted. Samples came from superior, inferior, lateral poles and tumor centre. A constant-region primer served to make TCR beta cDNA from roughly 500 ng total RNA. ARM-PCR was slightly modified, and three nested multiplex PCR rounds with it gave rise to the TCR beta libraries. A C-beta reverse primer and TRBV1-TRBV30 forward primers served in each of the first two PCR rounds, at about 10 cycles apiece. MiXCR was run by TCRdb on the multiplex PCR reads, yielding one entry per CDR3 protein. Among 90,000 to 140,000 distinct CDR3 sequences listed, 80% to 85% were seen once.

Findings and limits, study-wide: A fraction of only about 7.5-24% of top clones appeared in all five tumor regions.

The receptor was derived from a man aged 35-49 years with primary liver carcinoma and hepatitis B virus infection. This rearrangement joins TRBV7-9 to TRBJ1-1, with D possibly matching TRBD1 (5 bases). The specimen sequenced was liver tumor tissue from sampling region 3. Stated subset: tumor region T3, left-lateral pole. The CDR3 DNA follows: TGTGCCAGCGGCTTACGGGACTGCGACACTGAAGCTTTCTTT. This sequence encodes CASGLRDCDTEAFF.